A selection of T cell receptor beta chains follows, all from one sample in a study of Tregs in tolerant kidney transplant recipients. TCRdb's table, derived via immunoSEQ multiplex PCR, lists solely in-frame clones and lacks some. The sample lists tens of thousands of clones, roughly 98% occurring once. The source was CD4+ T cells from blood, collected before the transplant. The receptors here all came from a human donor who received a combined kidney and bone marrow transplant. CDR3s include the opening cysteine and the closing phenylalanine or tryptophan. Each record gives: D gene, V gene, clone size, J gene, CDR3 DNA, CDR3 protein. A D gene is named only where the DNA matches it firmly. Rows give clone size only sometimes, using once, few, many, or a class for an expanded clone.

d_gene: TRBD1; v_gene: TRBV11-2; abundance: NA; j_gene: TRBJ1-2; CDR3nt: TGTGCCAGCAGCTCCCGCAGGGGGAACTATGGCTACACCTTC; CDR3aa: CASSSRRGNYGYTF
d_gene: NA; v_gene: TRBV6-5; abundance: NA; j_gene: TRBJ1-5; CDR3nt: TGTGCCAGCAGGAGGGGGGGGTATAGCAATCAGCCCCAGCATTTT; CDR3aa: CASRRGGYSNQPQHF
d_gene: NA; v_gene: TRBV19; abundance: NA; j_gene: TRBJ1-1; CDR3nt: TGTGCCAGTAGTCAGAGGGACACTGAAGCTTTCTTT; CDR3aa: CASSQRDTEAFF
d_gene: TRBD2; v_gene: TRBV18; abundance: NA; j_gene: TRBJ2-1; CDR3nt: TGTGCCAGCTCACCCTCGACTGGACTAGCGGTTTACAATGAGCAGTTCTTC; CDR3aa: CASSPSTGLAVYNEQFF
d_gene: TRBD1; v_gene: TRBV30; abundance: NA; j_gene: TRBJ1-1; CDR3nt: TGTGCCTGGAGTGTTGGGACAGGAGCTTTCTTT; CDR3aa: CAWSVGTGAFF
d_gene: NA; v_gene: TRBV29-1; abundance: NA; j_gene: TRBJ2-1; CDR3nt: TGCAGCGTTGGCCCGACAGTAACCTACAATGAGCAGTTCTTC; CDR3aa: CSVGPTVTYNEQFF
d_gene: NA; v_gene: TRBV10-3; abundance: NA; j_gene: TRBJ1-5; CDR3nt: TGTGCCATCAGTGACAGGGATGGCCAGCCCCAGCATTTT; CDR3aa: CAISDRDGQPQHF
d_gene: NA; v_gene: TRBV7-2; abundance: NA; j_gene: TRBJ2-2; CDR3nt: TGTGCCAGCAGCCGATTCCCAGCGGGCACCGGGGAGCTGTTTTTT; CDR3aa: CASSRFPAGTGELFF
d_gene: TRBD2; v_gene: TRBV7-2; abundance: NA; j_gene: TRBJ2-1; CDR3nt: TGTGCCAGCAGCTTAGTGGTTACTAGCGGGAGCATCTATGAGCAGTTCTTC; CDR3aa: CASSLVVTSGSIYEQFF
d_gene: NA; v_gene: TRBV19; abundance: NA; j_gene: TRBJ2-6; CDR3nt: TGTGCCAGTAGTGAACCCTACCAGGTCGGTAGCTCTGGGGCCAACGTCCTGACTTTC; CDR3aa: CASSEPYQVGSSGANVLTF
d_gene: TRBD1; v_gene: TRBV5-4; abundance: NA; j_gene: TRBJ2-1; CDR3nt: TGTGCCAGCAGCTTCCGGACAGGGGTCTACAATGAGCAGTTCTTC; CDR3aa: CASSFRTGVYNEQFF
d_gene: TRBD1; v_gene: TRBV7-9; abundance: NA; j_gene: TRBJ2-5; CDR3nt: TGTGCCAGCAGCCCCCGCCAGACAGGGCGATTGGAGACCCAGTACTTC; CDR3aa: CASSPRQTGRLETQYF
d_gene: TRBD1; v_gene: TRBV28; abundance: NA; j_gene: TRBJ1-5; CDR3nt: TGTGCCAGCAGTTCCCAAAGGGAGAGGGGGCGTCAGCCCCAGCATTTT; CDR3aa: CASSSQRERGRQPQHF
d_gene: TRBD1; v_gene: TRBV5-1; abundance: few; j_gene: TRBJ2-7; CDR3nt: TGCGCCAGCAGCAAAACAGGGGGCCACGACGAGCAGTACTTC; CDR3aa: CASSKTGGHDEQYF
d_gene: NA; v_gene: TRBV27; abundance: few; j_gene: TRBJ1-5; CDR3nt: TGTGCCAGCGGAGGGGTCGGGGAGCCCCAGCATTTT; CDR3aa: CASGGVGEPQHF
d_gene: NA; v_gene: TRBV4-2; abundance: NA; j_gene: TRBJ1-5; CDR3nt: TGTGCCAGCAGCCAAGAGGTCAGATATAGCAATCAGCCCCAGCATTTT; CDR3aa: CASSQEVRYSNQPQHF
d_gene: TRBD1; v_gene: TRBV2; abundance: NA; j_gene: TRBJ2-1; CDR3nt: TGTGCCGGGACCGCCCGGACAGGGAGGAATGAGCAGTTCTTC; CDR3aa: CAGTARTGRNEQFF
d_gene: NA; v_gene: TRBV6-5; abundance: NA; j_gene: TRBJ2-3; CDR3nt: TGTGCCAGCAGGGTGTGGGGGGAAAGCACAGATACGCAGTATTTT; CDR3aa: CASRVWGESTDTQYF
d_gene: NA; v_gene: TRBV19; abundance: NA; j_gene: TRBJ2-7; CDR3nt: TGTGCCAGTAGTCAGGCAAGGACTTTAACTTCCTACGAGCAGTACTTC; CDR3aa: CASSQARTLTSYEQYF
d_gene: TRBD1; v_gene: TRBV7-9; abundance: NA; j_gene: TRBJ2-2; CDR3nt: TGTGCCAGCAGCTGGACACCGGGACAGGGGGGACCGAACACCGGGGAGCTGTTTTTT; CDR3aa: CASSWTPGQGGPNTGELFF
d_gene: NA; v_gene: TRBV27; abundance: NA; j_gene: TRBJ2-3; CDR3nt: TGTGCCAGCAGCTCCAGAGGGGGCGGGGGGGATACGCAGTATTTT; CDR3aa: CASSSRGGGGDTQYF
d_gene: TRBD1; v_gene: TRBV7-9; abundance: once; j_gene: TRBJ2-1; CDR3nt: TGTGCCAGCAGCTCCGACAGGGGGCCCTACAATGAGCAGTTCTTC; CDR3aa: CASSSDRGPYNEQFF
d_gene: NA; v_gene: TRBV6-5; abundance: once; j_gene: TRBJ1-1; CDR3nt: TGTGCCAGCAGCCTCCGCAGGGGCACTGAAGCTTTCTTT; CDR3aa: CASSLRRGTEAFF
d_gene: TRBD2; v_gene: TRBV10-3; abundance: NA; j_gene: TRBJ2-7; CDR3nt: TGTGCCATCGGGCTGGCTAGCGGGAGGGCCTCGTACTTC; CDR3aa: CAIGLASGRASYF
d_gene: TRBD2; v_gene: TRBV7-2; abundance: NA; j_gene: TRBJ2-7; CDR3nt: TGTGCCAGCACCAGACTAGCGGGCGGGCGAGCATACGAGCAGTACTTC; CDR3aa: CASTRLAGGRAYEQYF
d_gene: NA; v_gene: TRBV15; abundance: NA; j_gene: TRBJ2-1; CDR3nt: TGTGCCACCAGCAGGTCAGGGGAGGGCCCTTACAATGAGCAGTTCTTC; CDR3aa: CATSRSGEGPYNEQFF
d_gene: NA; v_gene: TRBV19; abundance: NA; j_gene: TRBJ1-5; CDR3nt: TGTGCCAGTAGTGCCGAGACATTGATTCAGCCCCAGCATTTT; CDR3aa: CASSAETLIQPQHF
d_gene: NA; v_gene: TRBV5-1; abundance: NA; j_gene: TRBJ2-5; CDR3nt: TGCGCCAGCAGCGAGAGGCAGGGGCAACAAGAGACCCAGTACTTC; CDR3aa: CASSERQGQQETQYF
d_gene: TRBD1; v_gene: TRBV5-6; abundance: NA; j_gene: TRBJ2-1; CDR3nt: TGTGCCAGCAGCTCGCCGTTATCAGGGGGCTCCCCCTTTACGGATGAGCAGTTCTTC; CDR3aa: CASSSPLSGGSPFTDEQFF
d_gene: TRBD2; v_gene: TRBV7-2; abundance: NA; j_gene: TRBJ2-1; CDR3nt: TGTGCCAGCAGCTTAACTCGACTAGCGGGTTACAATGAGCAGTTCTTC; CDR3aa: CASSLTRLAGYNEQFF
d_gene: NA; v_gene: TRBV5-4; abundance: once; j_gene: TRBJ2-5; CDR3nt: TGTGCCAGCAGCTCCGACGGGGTGGAGACCCAGTACTTC; CDR3aa: CASSSDGVETQYF
d_gene: NA; v_gene: TRBV11-3; abundance: NA; j_gene: TRBJ1-1; CDR3nt: TGTGCCAGCACTCCAACATTCGTTACTGAAGCTTTCTTT; CDR3aa: CASTPTFVTEAFF
d_gene: NA; v_gene: TRBV5-4; abundance: NA; j_gene: TRBJ2-2; CDR3nt: TGTGCCAGCATGGAGGGACTGTTCGGGACCGGGGAGCTGTTTTTT; CDR3aa: CASMEGLFGTGELFF
d_gene: NA; v_gene: TRBV2; abundance: NA; j_gene: TRBJ2-5; CDR3nt: TGTGCCAGCAGCCCCTTTACTAGGCAAGAGACCCAGTACTTC; CDR3aa: CASSPFTRQETQYF
d_gene: NA; v_gene: TRBV29-1; abundance: NA; j_gene: TRBJ1-4; CDR3nt: TGCAGCGTTGAAGATCCCCTCAGGGATGTGGTGTTTTTT; CDR3aa: CSVEDPLRDVVFF